This T cell receptor beta chain was sequenced during a study of blood T cell repertoires in COVID-19. Study overall: Some COVID-19 samples were acute and others convalescent; all came from the United States, Italy and Spain. Sources were T cells, B-cell-depleted T cells, or PBMCs; the material itself was cDNA or gDNA.

This clone appeared a single time. How the authors handled the data: By means of reference gene primer amplification, nucleated cell counts were estimated. Produced via immunoSEQ multiplex PCR; TCRdb's table is partial and in-frame only. Clone size and the V and J calls come from that table; the DNA yielded D and trimming. The data show approximately 110,000 clones, less than 80% seen once. CDR3 length equals 13 residues. V lost 2 bases, J lost 5 bases, and 9 bases lay in between. The germline gives CDR1 SNHLY, CDR2 FYNNEI. This chain joins TRBV2 and TRBJ2-5, with D possibly TRBD2 on 5 matching bases. This clonotype was sampled from a man between 65 and 85 years old with active or convalescent COVID-19. The specimen was peripheral blood. The CDR3 nucleotides are TGTGCCAGCAGTGAATACCCGGGGGAGACCCAGTACTTC. This sequence encodes CASSEYPGETQYF.